The rows below give T cell receptor beta chains drawn from one sample of a study of blood T cells in healthy people across ages. TCRdb re-analysed the 5' RACE reads in MiXCR, keeping a single row per CDR3 protein. The repertoire includes about 780,000 distinct CDR3 sequences, about 46% of them detected once, and about a sixth sits in the top ten. Input material: blood. The receptors stem from an older man in good health. Both conserved end residues are trimmed from each CDR3. A clone size is listed for some rows: how often the clone was seen (once, few, many), or a class if it is expanded.

TRBV29-1	TRBJ2-7	few	SVASNTYEQY
TRBV5-5	.	.	ASSLRAGGEQY
TRBV9	TRBJ1-1	few	ASSVEAGSTEAF
TRBV27	TRBJ1-4	few	ASSPSTATNEKLF
TRBV20-1	TRBJ1-2	few	SARDPTGSRGYT
TRBV5-1	TRBJ2-1	.	ASSLVMSTNNEQF
TRBV6-6	TRBJ1-5	.	ASSAASNQPQH
TRBV7-3	TRBJ2-1	few	ASSLTGLAGGGTSYNEQF
TRBV15	TRBJ2-1	many	ATAGTSGYNEQF
TRBV27	TRBJ2-3	.	ASSFSGTLYTRY
TRBV11-3	TRBJ2-1	.	ASSLDLTNAEQF
TRBV4-1	TRBJ2-1	few	ASSQPGPGNEQF
TRBV5-6	TRBJ2-1	few	ASSGGLAGGNEQF
TRBV29-1	TRBJ2-3	.	SVDPEGADTQY
TRBV5-6	.	.	ASSPPGLATTDVYEQY
TRBV6-1	TRBJ2-2	.	ATGPGTGELF
TRBV2	TRBJ2-5	.	ANKRGLAGEETQY
TRBV4-1	TRBJ2-1	.	ASSQDDAGGLAANYNEQF
TRBV5-1	TRBJ2-5	few	ASSLEGQGVMTQY
TRBV24-1	TRBJ2-1	few	ATSDPGQGNYNEQF
TRBV13	TRBJ2-2	.	ASSLPSGRNTGELF
TRBV7-9	TRBJ1-6	.	ASSLGQLNSPLH
TRBV29-1	TRBJ2-4	.	SVEGATGTDIQY
TRBV5-1	TRBJ1-1	.	DSSPWDRGQGTEAF
TRBV2	TRBJ2-1	once	ASNRAGGGYEQF
TRBV10-3	TRBJ2-7	.	AISPGQPYEQY
TRBV10-3	TRBJ2-3	many	AISESFSGLSTDTQY
TRBV12-3/TRBV12-4	TRBJ1-2	.	ASSCHGYT
TRBV28	TRBJ2-7	.	ATAGGPGEQY
TRBV19	TRBJ2-1	.	ASSQTGTSGINEQF
TRBV12-3/TRBV12-4	TRBJ2-7	.	ASSPRDRPSYEQY
TRBV15	TRBJ2-3	few	ATSTNKISGTKQNTQY
TRBV5-1	TRBJ2-2	.	ASSLAGGGSGSTGELF
TRBV11-2	TRBJ2-3	.	ASGFFFGQHADTQY
TRBV12-3/TRBV12-4	TRBJ2-5	.	ASRARFGETQY
TRBV20-1	TRBJ2-2	few	SASAAIDTGELF
TRBV9	TRBJ2-1	.	ASSDTSGRDGDEQF
TRBV10-3	.	.	AISPDPGTDYEQY
TRBV4-2	TRBJ2-1	.	ASSQDPTGGSYKEQF
TRBV20-1	TRBJ1-5	.	SARSPLGNNQPQH
TRBV28	TRBJ2-5	.	ASSLPGDRVTETQY
TRBV27	TRBJ2-1	.	ASSKGAGVDEQF
TRBV19	TRBJ1-5	many	ASSGPGNQPQH
TRBV7-2	TRBJ2-3	.	ASSRETRTGTQY
TRBV9	TRBJ2-7	few	ASSVSGGAGSYEQY
TRBV7-3	TRBJ1-2	.	ASSSSPTAPGYT
TRBV23-1	TRBJ1-4	.	ASSRSIGRGQKNEKLF